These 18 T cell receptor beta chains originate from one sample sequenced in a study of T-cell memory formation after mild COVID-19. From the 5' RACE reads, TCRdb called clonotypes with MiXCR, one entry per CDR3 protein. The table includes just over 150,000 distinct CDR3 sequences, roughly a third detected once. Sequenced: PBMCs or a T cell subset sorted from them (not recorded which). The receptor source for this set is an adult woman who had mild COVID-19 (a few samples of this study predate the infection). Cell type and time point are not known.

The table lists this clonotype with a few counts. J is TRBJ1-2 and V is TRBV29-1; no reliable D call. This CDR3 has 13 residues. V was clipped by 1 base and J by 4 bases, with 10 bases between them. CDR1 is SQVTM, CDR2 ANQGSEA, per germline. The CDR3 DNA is TGCAGCGTTGAAGGGATAAACCCCTATGGCTACACCTTC. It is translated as CSVEGINPYGYTF.

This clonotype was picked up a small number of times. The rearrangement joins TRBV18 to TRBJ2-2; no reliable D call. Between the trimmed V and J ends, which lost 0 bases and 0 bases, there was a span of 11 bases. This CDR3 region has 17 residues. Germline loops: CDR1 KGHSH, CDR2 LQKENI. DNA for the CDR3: TGTGCCAGCTCACCACCATCGGTCAGTACGAACACCGGGGAGCTGTTTTTT. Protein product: CASSPPSVSTNTGELFF.

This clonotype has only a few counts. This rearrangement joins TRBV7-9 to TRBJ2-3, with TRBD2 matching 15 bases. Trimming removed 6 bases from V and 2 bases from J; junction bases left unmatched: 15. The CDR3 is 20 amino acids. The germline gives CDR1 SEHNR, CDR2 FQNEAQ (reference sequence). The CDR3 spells CASSSEIGTSGRPYTDTQYF. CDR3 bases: TGTGCCAGCAGTTCCGAGATCGGGACTAGCGGGAGGCCTTACACAGATACGCAGTATTTT.

CDR3 bases: TGTGCCAGCAGCTTATCATTTTCCGCGAACGAGCAGTACTTC. Its translation is CASSLSFSANEQYF. This chain connects TRBV7-2 to TRBJ2-7; D not resolved. The germline V gene encodes CDR1 SGHTA and CDR2 FQGNSA. The CDR3 spans 14 residues. Deletions cut 2 bases from V and 5 bases from J, with 13 bases between.

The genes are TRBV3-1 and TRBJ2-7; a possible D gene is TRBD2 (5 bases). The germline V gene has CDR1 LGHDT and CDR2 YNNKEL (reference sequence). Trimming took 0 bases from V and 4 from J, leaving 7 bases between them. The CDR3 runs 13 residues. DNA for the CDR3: TGTGCCAGCAGCCAAGATAAGCGGTACGAGCAGTACTTC. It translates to CASSQDKRYEQYF.

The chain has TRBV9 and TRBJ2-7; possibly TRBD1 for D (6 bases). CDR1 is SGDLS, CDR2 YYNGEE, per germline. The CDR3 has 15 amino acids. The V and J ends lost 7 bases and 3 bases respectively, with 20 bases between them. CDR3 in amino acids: CASAKDTGKSYEQYF. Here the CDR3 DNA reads TGTGCCAGCGCGAAGGACACAGGGAAAAGCTACGAGCAGTACTTC.

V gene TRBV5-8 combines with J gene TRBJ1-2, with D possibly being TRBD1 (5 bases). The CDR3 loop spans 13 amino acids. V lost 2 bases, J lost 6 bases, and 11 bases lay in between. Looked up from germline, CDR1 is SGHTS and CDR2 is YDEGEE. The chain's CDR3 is CASSFNRRDGYTF. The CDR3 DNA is TGTGCCAGCAGCTTTAACAGGAGGGATGGCTACACCTTC.

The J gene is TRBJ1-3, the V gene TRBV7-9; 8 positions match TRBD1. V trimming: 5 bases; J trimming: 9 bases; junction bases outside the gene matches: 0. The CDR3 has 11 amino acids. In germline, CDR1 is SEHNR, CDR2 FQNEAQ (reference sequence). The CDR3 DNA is TGTGCCAGCAGCCAGGGGGCCACCATATATTTT. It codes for CASSQGATIYF.

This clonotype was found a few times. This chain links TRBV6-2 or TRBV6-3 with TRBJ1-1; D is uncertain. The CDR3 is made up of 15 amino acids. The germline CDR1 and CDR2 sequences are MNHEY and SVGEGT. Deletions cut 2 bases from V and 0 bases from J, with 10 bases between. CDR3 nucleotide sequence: TGTGCCAGCAGTTACGGGGTTACTATGAACACTGAAGCTTTCTTT. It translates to CASSYGVTMNTEAFF.

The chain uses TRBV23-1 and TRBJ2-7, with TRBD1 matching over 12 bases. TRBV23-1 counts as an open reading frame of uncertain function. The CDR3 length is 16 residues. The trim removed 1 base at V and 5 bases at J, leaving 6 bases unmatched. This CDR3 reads CASSQFRDRGPNEQYF. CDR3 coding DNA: TGCGCCAGCAGTCAATTCCGGGACAGGGGGCCGAACGAGCAGTACTTC.

The CDR3 is CASSPQTGGGNTIYF. The CDR3 DNA follows: TGTGCCAGCAGCCCCCAGACGGGGGGCGGAAACACCATATATTTT. The rearrangement links TRBV3-1 to TRBJ1-3; tentatively, D is TRBD1 (6 bases). V was clipped by 4 bases and J by 4 bases, with 14 bases between them. The CDR3 is 15 amino acids. In germline, CDR1 is LGHDT, CDR2 YNNKEL (reference sequence).

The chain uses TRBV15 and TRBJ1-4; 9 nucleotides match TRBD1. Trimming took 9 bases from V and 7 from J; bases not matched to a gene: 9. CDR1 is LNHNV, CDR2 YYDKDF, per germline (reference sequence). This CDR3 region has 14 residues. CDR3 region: CATGLGQGGEKLFF. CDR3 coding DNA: TGTGCCACGGGGCTGGGACAGGGCGGTGAAAAACTGTTTTTT.

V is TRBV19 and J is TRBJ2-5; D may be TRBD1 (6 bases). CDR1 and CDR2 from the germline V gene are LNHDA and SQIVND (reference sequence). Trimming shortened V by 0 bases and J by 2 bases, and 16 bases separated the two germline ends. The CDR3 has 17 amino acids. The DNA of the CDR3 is TGTGCCAGTAGTATAGACGCAGGGGACACTAGTCAAGAGACCCAGTACTTC. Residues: CASSIDAGDTSQETQYF.

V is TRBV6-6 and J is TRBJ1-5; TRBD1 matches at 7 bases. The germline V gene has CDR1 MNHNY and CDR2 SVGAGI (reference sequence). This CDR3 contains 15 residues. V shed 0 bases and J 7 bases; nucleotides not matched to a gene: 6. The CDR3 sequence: CASSYSRGQGQPQHF. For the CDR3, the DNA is TGTGCCAGCAGTTACTCGAGGGGGCAAGGACAGCCCCAGCATTTT.

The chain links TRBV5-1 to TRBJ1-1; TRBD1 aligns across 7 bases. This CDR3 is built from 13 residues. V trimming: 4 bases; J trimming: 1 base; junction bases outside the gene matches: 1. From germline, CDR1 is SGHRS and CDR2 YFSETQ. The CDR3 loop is CASSNRGNTEAFF. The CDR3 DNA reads TGCGCCAGCAGCAACAGGGGGAACACTGAAGCTTTCTTT.

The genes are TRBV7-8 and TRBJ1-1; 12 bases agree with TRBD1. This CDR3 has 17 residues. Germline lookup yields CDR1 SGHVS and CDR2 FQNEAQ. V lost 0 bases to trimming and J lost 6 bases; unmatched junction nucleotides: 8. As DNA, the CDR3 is TGTGCCAGCAGCTTAGCGTCGGGACAGGGGGCGTTTGCTGAAGCTTTCTTT. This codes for CASSLASGQGAFAEAFF.

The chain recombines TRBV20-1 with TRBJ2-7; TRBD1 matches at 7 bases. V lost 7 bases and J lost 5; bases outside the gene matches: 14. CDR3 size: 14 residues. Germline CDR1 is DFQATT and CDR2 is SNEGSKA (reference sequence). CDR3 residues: CSGHQTGSRHEQYF. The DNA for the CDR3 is TGCAGTGGGCACCAGACAGGGTCAAGGCACGAGCAGTACTTC.

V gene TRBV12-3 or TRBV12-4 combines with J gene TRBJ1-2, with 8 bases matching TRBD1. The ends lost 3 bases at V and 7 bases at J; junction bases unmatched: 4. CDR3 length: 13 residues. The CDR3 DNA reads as TGTGCCAGCAGTTTTCAGGGGGCGGTTGGCTACACCTTC. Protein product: CASSFQGAVGYTF.